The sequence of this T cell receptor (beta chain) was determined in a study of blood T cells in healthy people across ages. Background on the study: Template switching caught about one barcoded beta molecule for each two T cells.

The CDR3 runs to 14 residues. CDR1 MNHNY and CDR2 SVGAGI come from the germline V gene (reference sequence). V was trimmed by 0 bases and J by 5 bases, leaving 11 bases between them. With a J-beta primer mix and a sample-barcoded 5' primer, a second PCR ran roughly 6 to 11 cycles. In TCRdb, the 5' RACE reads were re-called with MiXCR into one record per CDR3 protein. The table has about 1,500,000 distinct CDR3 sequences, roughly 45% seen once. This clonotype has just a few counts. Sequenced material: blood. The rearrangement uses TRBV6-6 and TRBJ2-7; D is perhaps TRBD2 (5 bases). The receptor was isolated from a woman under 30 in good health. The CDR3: CASSYSSTNNEQYF. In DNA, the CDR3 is TGTGCCAGCAGTTACTCGTCGACTAACAACGAGCAGTACTTC.